This TCR beta chain appears in the sequencing data of a study of shared clonotypes between healthy human individuals (dated by TCRdb to 2018 to 2020). About the investigation overall: A couple of women and a few men aged 18 to 49 years were included in the cohort. Leukapheresis yielded between about 0.9 and 9.5 billion PBMCs per donor. Different laboratories and diverse techniques were used to prepare libraries and sequence TCR repertoires, to increase sequencing depth and limit assay-specific biases. For each donor, CD4 naive and CD4 memory were each given three plates, CD8 naive was given two plates, and CD8 memory was given one plate. To estimate repertoire size and how much clonotype sharing occurs between individuals, the study deeply sequenced the blood TCR repertoires of 5 or 6 healthy adults.

TCR CDR3 regions were amplified from genomic DNA by multiplex PCR using the deep immunoSEQ assay. Extracted genomic DNA from each cell subset was distributed evenly across all wells of several immunoSEQ 96-well plates, and each plate was treated as a replicate. For sorted subsets, around 200 ng genomic DNA, equal to 25,000 to 35,000 T cell genomes, was loaded into each replicate PCR. Purified libraries were measured with a Qubit 3.0 fluorometer, size-checked on a Bioanalyzer 2100, and measured again with the KAPA Library Quantification kit. Every immunoSEQ 96-well plate was sequenced on a dedicated single-read 150-cycle Illumina NextSeq 550 flow cell. The study's own analysis went as follows. The immunoSEQ output contained only junctional sequences without quality scores, so filtering could not match that applied to full-length reads. To assign V/J genes and CDR3, sequences were annotated using PyIR, a Python wrapper for IgBLAST v1.9, with IMGT germline references. Reads were filtered out if the reads had weak V/J assignments (E-value above 1e-6), no CDR3, stop codons, out-of-frame junctions, or ambiguous translated residues. V3J clonotypes were defined by identical inferred V gene, J gene, and CDR3 amino acid sequence. Percentage overlap between repertoires was calculated by dividing the number of shared unique clonotypes by the size of the smaller repertoire. Richness of each repertoire was evaluated using RTK rarefaction, the Chao1 estimator, and Recon v2.1 estimates of unobserved clonotypes. Generation probabilities for all TCRbeta clonotypes obtained by the gDNA method from several donors were computed using OLGA. TCRdb limited this immuneACCESS table to in-frame rearrangements with V and J called. A share of clones is missing; checked studies link under half to unresolved V genes, and the rest is unexplained. V and J calls and clone size are as listed in that table; D and trimming were resolved from the DNA. The sample has some 2.3 million clones on record, more than 80% of them singletons. The top ten constitute about 0.41% of the sample.

Healthy HIV-negative adults with no recently reported acute infections or vaccinations were included as donors. All donors were Caucasian adults living in Nashville, Tennessee, USA. Magnetic negative selection was used to enrich CD4+ T cells, after which naive cells were positively selected on CD45RA and the negative fraction became the memory subset. Blood was obtained by leukapheresis, after which PBMCs were separated by Ficoll-Histopaque density gradient centrifugation and cryopreserved in liquid nitrogen vapor phase. Analytical flow cytometry was used to check the purity and quantity of every magnetically sorted T cell population. From each sorted fraction, genomic DNA was isolated and quantified by UV absorbance on a Nanodrop 2000c. CDR1 is given as SGHRS and CDR2 as YFSETQ, both from the germline V gene. The cysteine opens and the phenylalanine closes a CDR3 of 16 amino acids. The CDR3 DNA has 48 bases and is translated from base 1. Trimmed from V: 4 bases; trimmed from J: 6 bases; junction bases lacking a gene match: 9.

Results and caveats for the whole study, not just this receptor: Because the study included only a small number of donors, the genetic and exposure-history diversity represented was limited. Naive subsets generally had larger estimated clonotype richness than memory subsets did. Sampling was restricted to blood, and TCR repertoires in tissue are likely to differ from TCR repertoires in blood. Even with the large sequencing depth, rarefaction of the sorted-subset datasets indicated that sequencing was incomplete. Pairwise subsampling led to the expectation that sequencing depth would affect the degree of clonotype sharing among donors. Clonotypes shared by all four sorted-subset donors showed higher generation probabilities than non-shared clonotypes. When a handful of donors were compared, the shared fraction of clonotypes was 5% to 6.5% for naive CD4, about 4% for naive CD8, 2.3% for memory CD4, and roughly 0.4% for memory CD8.

Of note for this clone: This clone's antigen is unknown. Qualities for individual bases were not recorded, and no much larger clone is one base off.

This sequence was found in a man aged 18 to 29 in good health. Some clones in this sample may be carry-over from other donors' samples. Recombination joined TRBV5-1 with TRBJ2-7; TRBD2 lines up with 14 middle nucleotides. Material for sequencing was naive CD4+ T cells from PBMCs. Interpreted using the paper, the cell subset or site label stands for: CD45RA+ positively selected. The CDR3 is CASSRGTSGRISEQYF. The DNA sequence is TGCGCCAGCAGCCGCGGGACTAGCGGGAGAATATCCGAGCAGTACTTC.